The 32 T cell receptor beta chains reported below all come from one sample, sequenced in a study of blood T cell repertoires in COVID-19. Measured with immunoSEQ multiplex PCR; TCRdb has only the in-frame clones, and not every one. The sample shows tens of thousands of clones, roughly 90% of them seen only once. Sequences were obtained from peripheral blood. The source of these receptors is a man between 65 and 85 years old with acute or convalescent COVID-19.

The rearrangement links TRBV10-3 to TRBJ2-3, with 8 bases aligning to TRBD1. The CDR3 sequence is 15 residues long. Germline assignment: CDR1 ENHRY and CDR2 SYGVKD. V was clipped by 6 bases and J by 1 base; unmatched bases: 6. CDR3 sequence (DNA): TGTGCCATCAGCCCCCAGACAGGGGGCACAGATACGCAGTATTTT. This translates into CAISPQTGGTDTQYF.

The chain links TRBV11-1 to TRBJ2-1, with TRBD2 matching 8 bases. The germline V gene encodes CDR1 SGHAT and CDR2 FQDESV (reference sequence). V dropped 4 bases and J dropped 6; count of bases not matched to a gene: 11. CDR3 size: 16 residues. The CDR3 coding sequence is TGTGCCAGCAGCTCTGCGACTAGCGAATTTATCAATGAGCAGTTCTTC. Translating it yields CASSSATSEFINEQFF.

Only a few counts were recorded for this clone. Within the sample, other DNA sequences also encode this same CDR3. The V and J genes are TRBV7-3 and TRBJ2-5, with 9 positions matching TRBD1. The CDR3 is made up of 13 amino acids. The germline V gene encodes CDR1 SGHTA and CDR2 FQGTGA. V gave up 5 bases and J gave up 4 bases; unmatched junction bases: 2. The CDR3 protein is CASSKGQGETQYF. The CDR3 nucleotides read TGTGCCAGCAGCAAGGGACAGGGAGAGACCCAGTACTTC.

The chain is built from TRBV27 and TRBJ2-7; the match to TRBD1 covers 8 bases. The V segment lost 6 bases and the J segment 1 base; nucleotides outside the gene matches: 8. Germline-derived CDR1 and CDR2 are MNHEY and SMNVEV (reference sequence). This CDR3 comprises 15 residues. The CDR3 sequence is CASSIDGTGSYEQYF. For the CDR3, the DNA is TGTGCCAGCAGCATAGATGGGACAGGATCCTACGAGCAGTACTTC.

The V and J genes are TRBV4-2 and TRBJ2-7; 11 bases match TRBD2. V lost 0 bases to trimming and J lost 4 bases; unmatched junction nucleotides: 11. The CDR3 sequence is 18 residues long. Germline CDR1 reads LGHNA; CDR2 reads YNFKEQ. Written as DNA, the CDR3 is TGTGCCAGCAGCCAAGATCTTAGAGGGGGACTAGCGGAATACGAGCAGTACTTC. Encoded protein: CASSQDLRGGLAEYEQYF.

The CDR3 DNA sequence: TGTGCCAGCAGTGGGTGGACAGGGGGTGTGAGTAATTCACCCCTCCACTTT. It encodes CASSGWTGGVSNSPLHF. The rearrangement links TRBV25-1 to TRBJ1-6; 10 bases map to TRBD1. The CDR3 consists of 17 residues. Losses at the gene ends were 4 bases for V and 6 bases for J; bases not matched to a gene: 9. CDR1 MGHDK and CDR2 SYGVNS come from the germline V gene.

The chain joins TRBV5-1 to TRBJ2-3; 7 bases agree with TRBD1. The length of the CDR3 is 15 residues. Germline values: CDR1 SGHRS, CDR2 YFSETQ. J was trimmed by 2 bases and V by 6 bases; bases with no gene match: 9. The CDR3 spells CASTHRDSVTDTQYF. The CDR3 bases are TGCGCCAGCACCCACCGGGACAGTGTCACAGATACGCAGTATTTT.

The chain joins TRBV19 to TRBJ1-1; tentative D call: TRBD1 (5 bases). V gave up 5 bases and J gave up 2 bases, with 9 bases separating them. Germline lookup yields CDR1 LNHDA and CDR2 SQIVND (reference sequence). This CDR3 is 13 amino acids long. The CDR3, as DNA: TGTGCCAGTAGTGAACAGGTAAACACTGAAGCTTTCTTT. Residues: CASSEQVNTEAFF.

The chain recombines TRBV11-2 with TRBJ1-6; 8 nucleotides line up with TRBD1. The CDR3 loop spans 18 amino acids. From germline, CDR1 is SGHAT and CDR2 FQNNGV. After removal of 2 bases from V and 3 bases from J, the junction contained 9 bases not matched to a gene. This CDR3 is CASSLLAGGSIYNSPLHF. CDR3 bases: TGTGCCAGCAGCTTATTGGCAGGGGGCTCTATCTATAATTCACCCCTCCACTTT.

This chain joins TRBV5-5 and TRBJ2-4; 8 bases fit TRBD1. The CDR3 contains 12 residues. Trimming removed 0 bases from V and 16 bases from J; junction bases left unmatched: 6. Germline V gene data show CDR1 as SGHKS and CDR2 as YYEKEE (reference sequence). The CDR3 DNA reads as TGTGCCAGCAGCTTGGTGGACAGGGAATTATACTTC. This sequence encodes CASSLVDRELYF.

The chain has TRBV4-1 and TRBJ2-7; tentatively, D is TRBD2 (5 bases). Germline CDR1 and CDR2: MGHRA and YSYEKL. CDR3 length: 16 residues. Trimming removed 4 bases from V and 9 bases from J, with 25 bases in between. This CDR3 reads CASSRIRNRTPTRQYF. CDR3 DNA: TGCGCCAGCAGCCGAATTCGAAACCGGACCCCAACTAGGCAGTACTTC.

The chain joins TRBV24-1 to TRBJ2-2; D is perhaps TRBD1 (5 bases). The CDR3 has 13 residues. The V gene lost 3 bases and the J gene lost 7 bases, with 8 bases spanning the gap. Germline V gene data show CDR1 as KGHDR and CDR2 as SFDVKD. The CDR3 coding sequence is TGTGCCACCAGTGATACTGACAGCGGGGAGCTGTTTTTT. Translating gives CATSDTDSGELFF.

V and J are TRBV7-2 and TRBJ1-1; D remains unclear. Germline CDR1 is SGHTA and CDR2 is FQGNSA. This CDR3 has 13 residues. V lost 3 bases to trimming and J lost 0 bases, with 5 bases between them. The DNA of the CDR3 is TGTGCCAGCAGCTTTTCGGTGAACACTGAAGCTTTCTTT. Amino acid sequence: CASSFSVNTEAFF.

This rearrangement joins TRBV9 to TRBJ1-2; 10 bases agree with TRBD1. The J segment lost 7 bases and the V segment lost 0 bases, leaving 3 bases of the junction unmatched. The CDR3 sequence is 14 residues long. Germline-derived CDR1 and CDR2 are SGDLS and YYNGEE. The CDR3 reads CASSVGQGAGGYTF. The DNA for the CDR3 is TGTGCCAGCAGCGTAGGACAGGGGGCTGGTGGCTACACCTTC.

This rearrangement joins TRBV28 to TRBJ1-1; the match to TRBD1 covers 9 bases. The junction had 8 bases not matched to a gene; V was cut back by 5 bases and J by 7 bases. Germline CDR1 reads MDHEN; CDR2 reads SYDVKM. CDR3 length: 14 amino acids. CDR3 DNA: TGTGCCAGCAGTGCACCGGGACAGGGAGGTGAAGCTTTCTTT. This encodes CASSAPGQGGEAFF.

This clone is deemed medium-sized (0.01 to 0.1%). The chain recombines TRBV18 with TRBJ2-3, with TRBD1 as a possible D gene (6 bases). CDR1 is KGHSH, CDR2 LQKENI, per germline. The CDR3 is 17 residues long. V shed 6 bases and J shed 3 bases, with 22 bases lying between them. The CDR3, as DNA: TGTGCCAGCTCGTCCAATGACAGGCTAGTACTGACAGATACGCAGTATTTT. It encodes CASSSNDRLVLTDTQYF.

The chain recombines TRBV7-9 with TRBJ1-2; 9 bases line up with TRBD1. Losses at the gene ends were 7 bases for V and 8 bases for J; bases not matched to a gene: 8. Germline V CDR1 and CDR2: SEHNR, FQNEAQ (reference sequence). This CDR3 comprises 13 residues. CDR3 amino acids: CASTSTGGWGYTF. The CDR3 DNA reads as TGTGCCAGCACCTCAACAGGGGGCTGGGGCTACACCTTC. The variable domain in full, completed from reference TRBV7-9 and TRBJ1-2, reads DTGVSQNPRHKITKRGQNVTFRCDPISEHNRLYWYRQTLGQGPEFLTYFQNEAQLEKSRLLSDRFSAERPKGSFSTLEIQRTEQGDSAMYLCASTSTGGWGYTFGSGTRLTVV.

This clone was recorded a few times. The V and J genes are TRBV7-2 and TRBJ2-2; 9 bases match TRBD2. This CDR3 region has 11 residues. The germline gives CDR1 SGHTA, CDR2 FQGNSA. The ends lost 3 bases at V and 16 bases at J; junction bases unmatched: 3. CDR3 nucleotides: TGTGCCAGCAGCTTTGGGACTAGCAGGTTTTTT. Its translation is CASSFGTSRFF.

The chain employs TRBV10-1 and TRBJ2-7; D possibly corresponds to TRBD1 (6 bases). CDR1 is WNHNN, CDR2 SYGVQD, per germline (reference sequence). V was clipped by 3 bases and J by 4 bases, with 19 bases between them. The CDR3 has 16 residues. The CDR3 sequence is CASSEQGTVAYYEQYF. The CDR3 region has the DNA TGCGCCAGCAGTGAACAGGGAACAGTTGCATATTACGAGCAGTACTTC.

The J gene is TRBJ1-3, the V gene TRBV5-1, with 7 positions matching TRBD1. V lost 4 bases and J lost 8; bases outside the gene matches: 15. Germline V lookup: CDR1 SGHRS, CDR2 YFSETQ. There are 16 residues in the CDR3. CDR3 sequence: CASSPEGAGTADTIYF. CDR3 DNA sequence: TGCGCCAGCAGCCCGGAGGGGGCAGGGACGGCGGACACCATATATTTT.

This sequence joins TRBV5-1 and TRBJ2-2, with TRBD2 identical over 7 bases. This CDR3 has 15 amino acids. J lost 3 bases, V lost 4 bases, and 6 bases had no gene match. Germline CDR1 SGHRS, CDR2 YFSETQ. The CDR3 DNA reads as TGCGCCAGCAGCCGGGGGACTACGCACACCGGGGAGCTGTTTTTT. This translates into CASSRGTTHTGELFF. The whole variable domain, remainder taken from reference TRBV5-1 and TRBJ2-2, is KAGVTQTPRYLIKTRGQQVTLSCSPISGHRSVSWYQQTPGQGLQFLFEYFSETQRNKGNFPGRFSGRQFSNSRSEMNVSTLELGDSALYLCASSRGTTHTGELFFGEGSRLTVL.

For this clone: One junction end does not reproduce the germline sequence, and a read error may be involved. The V gene is TRBV12-3 or TRBV12-4, the J gene TRBJ2-4, with D possibly TRBD2 on 5 matching bases. The CDR3 runs 13 residues. The CDR3 spells CASSAGGIGDSDF. In DNA form, the CDR3 reads TGTGCCAGCAGCGCGGGTGGGATTGGAGACTCGGACTTC.

V is TRBV3-1 (or the pseudogene TRBV3-2) and J is TRBJ2-1, with 8 bases matching TRBD1. From germline, CDR1 is LGHDT and CDR2 YNNKEL (reference sequence). The J segment lost 9 bases and the V segment lost 5 bases, leaving 12 bases of the junction unmatched. CDR3 length: 15 residues. This CDR3 reads CASSVRQGWDSEQFF. Written as DNA, the CDR3 is TGTGCCAGCAGCGTACGACAGGGGTGGGACAGTGAGCAGTTCTTC.

V and J are TRBV7-2 and TRBJ1-5; D is possibly TRBD1 (6 bases). The V and J ends lost 2 bases and 5 bases respectively, with 10 bases between them. CDR1 and CDR2 from the germline V gene are SGHTA and FQGNSA. The CDR3 has 14 amino acids. The CDR3 loop is CASSLNTGYQPQHF. The CDR3 coding sequence is TGTGCCAGCAGCTTAAATACAGGGTATCAGCCCCAGCATTTT.

Written as DNA, the CDR3 is TGTGCCAGCAGCTTAGATAATACAGGACAGGGGGCAGATACGCAGTATTTT. Translating gives CASSLDNTGQGADTQYF. V and J are TRBV11-2 and TRBJ2-3; 10 bases agree with TRBD1. V shed 0 bases, J shed 4 bases, and the junction held 7 bases outside the gene matches. In germline, CDR1 is SGHAT, CDR2 FQNNGV. The length of the CDR3 is 17 residues.

V gene TRBV18 combines with J gene TRBJ1-5; D remains unclear. V was cut by 1 base and J by 2 bases, with 12 bases left in between. This CDR3 is built from 16 residues. The germline V gene has CDR1 KGHSH and CDR2 LQKENI. CDR3 DNA: TGTGCCAGCTCACCACTCGAGCCCAAAGGCAATCAGCCCCAGCATTTT. This gives the protein CASSPLEPKGNQPQHF.

The chain carries TRBV5-1 and TRBJ2-1; TRBD2 matches 7 bases. Germline lookup yields CDR1 SGHRS and CDR2 YFSETQ. The CDR3 has 15 amino acids. V shed 0 bases and J 6 bases; nucleotides not matched to a gene: 6. The CDR3 DNA reads TGCGCCAGCAGCTTGGAGGCTAGCGGTATCAATGAGCAGTTCTTC. Protein: CASSLEASGINEQFF.

The chain combines TRBV6-2 or TRBV6-3 with TRBJ1-2; D gene uncertain. Trimming took 0 bases from V and 8 from J, leaving 7 bases between them. The CDR3 runs to 12 residues. The V gene's germline CDR1 is MNHEY and CDR2 SVGEGT. CDR3 DNA sequence: TGTGCCAGCAGTTACTCCGCAGGAGGCTACACCTTC. This sequence encodes CASSYSAGGYTF.

The J gene is TRBJ1-4, the V gene TRBV5-6; 9 bases map to TRBD1. CDR1 and CDR2 (germline): SGHDT, YYEEEE. The CDR3 sequence is 17 residues long. V was pared by 4 bases and J by 7 bases, with 14 bases of the junction left unmatched. In nucleotides, the CDR3 is TGTGCCAGCAGCCGTTCCCTTACACAGGGGGCTCGTGAAAAACTGTTTTTT. It codes for CASSRSLTQGAREKLFF.

The chain joins TRBV29-1 to TRBJ2-5; D may be TRBD1 (6 bases). Per germline, CDR1 SQVTM and CDR2 ANQGSEA. V gave up 6 bases and J gave up 0 bases, with 11 bases separating them. This CDR3 is built from 13 residues. CDR3 sequence reads: CSVGHQYQETQYF. CDR3 sequence (DNA): TGCAGCGTGGGACACCAGTACCAAGAGACCCAGTACTTC.

The chain is built from TRBV10-3 and TRBJ2-3; D is undetermined. This CDR3 comprises 11 residues. Germline-derived CDR1 and CDR2 are ENHRY and SYGVKD. Trimming took 6 bases from V and 2 from J, leaving 3 bases between them. CDR3 region: CAIRATDTQYF. DNA of the CDR3: TGTGCCATCAGGGCCACAGATACGCAGTATTTT.

The rearrangement uses TRBV4-1 and TRBJ2-7; 16 bases agree with TRBD2. V dropped 4 bases and J dropped 5; count of bases not matched to a gene: 2. CDR3 length: 15 residues. Germline loops: CDR1 MGHRA, CDR2 YSYEKL. This chain's CDR3 is CASSLGLAGGDEQYF. CDR3 sequence (DNA): TGCGCCAGCAGCCTGGGACTAGCGGGAGGGGACGAGCAGTACTTC.